The rows below give T cell receptor beta chains drawn from one sample of a study of blood T cell repertoires in COVID-19. This table comes from immunoSEQ multiplex PCR, and its TCRdb copy is limited to in-frame clones, with some not included. The sample has around 500,000 clones, 85% to 90% seen once. Material: PBMCs or T cells enriched from blood (not recorded which). The source of these receptors is a woman in her forties who had recovered from COVID-19. CDR3s leave out the opening cysteine and the closing phenylalanine or tryptophan. Size is omitted from some rows. Given values are once, few, many or a class for expanded clones.

>TRBV4-2|.|TRBJ1-5
ASSQDVQVLRRNQPQH
>TRBV2|.|TRBJ2-3
ASRATDTQY
>TRBV5-8|.|TRBJ2-3
ASSLARTDTQY
>TRBV4-3|few|TRBJ1-4
ASSRQDRGEKLF
>TRBV12-3/TRBV12-4|.|TRBJ1-5
ASRVGNQPQH
>TRBV6-6|.|TRBJ2-1
ASSPQPPLVLSYNEQF
>TRBV29-1|.|TRBJ2-1
SVGPLAGFYNEQF
>TRBV4-1|.|TRBJ2-7
ASSQDGPLLLSYEQY
>TRBV6-5|.|TRBJ1-1
ASSYSSGWGAF
>TRBV27|.|TRBJ2-1
ASSLALAGFGEQF
>TRBV24-1|.|TRBJ2-1
ATSPLQGGGF
>TRBV30|.|TRBJ2-2
AWSVLDRDTGELF
>TRBV7-9|.|TRBJ2-7
ASSDTSGAYEQY
>TRBV6-2/TRBV6-3|.|TRBJ1-2
ASSPTGGKFLYGYT
>TRBV5-1|.|TRBJ2-1
ASSLGQPNNEQF
>TRBV12-3/TRBV12-4|.|TRBJ1-1
ASSFRTLEAF
>TRBV13|.|TRBJ1-5
ASSAGLGKIQPQH
>TRBV7-6|.|TRBJ2-7
ASSQESGQGVYEQY
>TRBV2|.|TRBJ2-7
ASSTTYEQY
>TRBV4-1|.|TRBJ1-2
ASSQVTGTGNYGYT
>TRBV19|.|TRBJ2-3
ATEGTGWADTQY
>TRBV3-1/TRBV3-2|.|TRBJ2-1
ASSQPFSGGRSNRVQF
>TRBV27|.|TRBJ1-2
ASAPQGNYGYT
>TRBV27|.|TRBJ1-1
ASSRRGSINTEAF
>TRBV6-6|.|TRBJ2-1
ASSNYGGALEQF
>TRBV5-6|.|TRBJ1-6
ASSLPGGWIESSPLH
>TRBV29-1|.|TRBJ1-2
RVGQDYGYT
>TRBV9|.|TRBJ1-6
ASRSSPGIHSPLH
>TRBV4-3|.|TRBJ2-1
ASSQAVIAELYNEQF
>TRBV24-1|.|TRBJ2-3
ATSDLRDRATDTQY
>TRBV5-4|.|TRBJ2-7
ASSLRSGNPTYEQY
>TRBV5-5|.|TRBJ1-1
ASSSYWTAFITEAF
>TRBV19|.|TRBJ2-3
ASSNPSGLAGLIGTQY
>TRBV6-2/TRBV6-3|.|TRBJ2-2
ASSYPSLLLELF
>TRBV14|.|TRBJ1-2
VSLAGKKGQGTEGYT
>TRBV2|.|TRBJ2-3
ASSQGGGTDTQY
>TRBV19|once|TRBJ1-2
ASSVRDSGGYT
>TRBV4-3|.|TRBJ2-3
ASSQVSEDTQY
>TRBV18|.|TRBJ1-1
ASSPPTRLNTEAF
>TRBV5-4|once|TRBJ1-2
ASSWTGQGANYGYT
>TRBV4-3|.|TRBJ1-1
ASSQDRTGLLSLAF
>TRBV5-4|.|TRBJ1-6
ASSLAGGKGNSPLH
>TRBV2|few|TRBJ2-1
ASRQRAGVSNEQF